The text below deals with one T cell receptor (beta chain). Using immunoSEQ multiplex PCR, the repertoire was profiled, and TCRdb retains in-frame clones only, with some absent. The repertoire holds 90,000 to 120,000 clones, with about nine tenths as singletons. This entry is derived from a study of blood T cell repertoires in COVID-19. In the study overall: The United States, Italy and Spain provided the acute and convalescent COVID-19 samples. PBMCs, B-cell-depleted T cells, or T cells were the source of the cDNA or gDNA that made up the material.

The CDR3 totals 15 residues. Germline CDR1 SGHNT, CDR2 YYREEE (reference sequence). V trimming: 4 bases; J trimming: 10 bases; junction bases outside the gene matches: 13. Input material: peripheral blood. The chain carries TRBV5-4 and TRBJ2-1, with TRBD2 matching 8 bases. The clonotype was recovered from a man aged 45 to 65 with acute or convalescent COVID-19. CDR3 nucleotides: TGTGCCAGCAGCCCTGGACTAGCCGAGATCGGAGAGCAGTTCTTC. Encoded protein: CASSPGLAEIGEQFF.